Listed here are 15 T cell receptor beta chains from one sample, sequenced in a study of T cells in narcolepsy. Only in-frame clones appear in the TCRdb table, and some are missing; sequencing was by immunoSEQ multiplex PCR. The table shows fewer than 25,000 clones, with approximately 85% occurring only once. Material for sequencing was memory (CD45RA-) CD4+ T cells from blood. These receptors all come from a human donor in good health.

The chain recombines TRBV6-5 with TRBJ2-7; 7 nucleotides agree with TRBD2. Germline V gene lookup returns CDR1 MNHEY and CDR2 SVGAGI. The CDR3 runs 15 residues. V was pared by 2 bases and J by 2 bases, with 6 bases of the junction left unmatched. CDR3 coding DNA: TGTGCCAGCAGTTACGGAGGACTAGGGACCTACGAGCAGTACTTC. Translation gives CASSYGGLGTYEQYF.

Only one count was recorded for this clone. The V call is TRBV10-1, the J call TRBJ2-1; TRBD1 matches at 9 bases. The CDR3 covers 14 residues. J was trimmed by 7 bases and V by 7 bases; bases with no gene match: 8. The germline V gene has CDR1 WNHNN and CDR2 SYGVQD (reference sequence). The CDR3 sequence is CASTPGQGRNEQFF. CDR3 DNA: TGCGCCAGCACTCCGGGACAGGGTCGGAATGAGCAGTTCTTC.

The V and J genes are TRBV14 and TRBJ2-1; 8 bases fit TRBD2. CDR1 is SGHDN, CDR2 FVKESK, per germline. The CDR3 has 15 amino acids. Germline trimming cut 2 bases from V and 8 bases from J; bases unmatched to any gene: 8. This CDR3 is CASSQLLAAPDEQFF. As DNA, the CDR3 is TGTGCCAGCAGCCAACTACTAGCGGCCCCAGATGAGCAGTTCTTC.

The chain couples TRBV7-9 to TRBJ2-5; D remains ambiguous. Between the trimmed V and J ends, which lost 4 bases and 2 bases, there was a span of 8 bases. The CDR3 length is 13 residues. Germline V gene sequence: CDR1 SEHNR, CDR2 FQNEAQ (reference sequence). CDR3 in DNA: TGTGCCAGCAGCTCGGATTTGCAAGAGACCCAGTACTTC. Its translation is CASSSDLQETQYF.

The V gene is TRBV5-1, the J gene TRBJ2-5; 12 positions match TRBD2. Trimming at V came to 0 bases and at J to 2 bases, leaving 5 bases not matched to a gene. The CDR3 spans 17 residues. CDR1 and CDR2 (germline): SGHRS, YFSETQ. The CDR3 nucleotides are TGCGCCAGCAGCTTGGCCCTAGCGGGAGGGCCACAAGAGACCCAGTACTTC. Encoded protein: CASSLALAGGPQETQYF.

The chain couples TRBV23-1 to TRBJ2-7, with 10 nucleotides matching TRBD1. TRBV23-1 carries the ORF label, with uncertain function. This CDR3 region has 14 residues. V lost 4 bases and J lost 5; bases outside the gene matches: 5. CDR3 in amino acids: CASSRDRGSHEQYF. As DNA, the CDR3 is TGCGCCAGCAGTCGGGACAGGGGATCCCACGAGCAGTACTTC.

The CDR3 loop reads CASRSEAYNSPLHF. CDR3 bases: TGTGCCAGCAGGAGTGAGGCATATAATTCACCCCTCCACTTT. The gene calls are TRBV28 and TRBJ1-6; D not resolved. The V end was cut by 6 bases, the J end by 4 bases, with 10 bases between. The CDR3 sequence is 14 residues long. Germline V lookup: CDR1 MDHEN, CDR2 SYDVKM. Complete variable domain (other parts from reference TRBV28 and TRBJ1-6): DVKVTQSSRYLVKRTGEKVFLECVQDMDHENMFWYRQDPGLGLRLIYFSYDVKMKEKGDIPEGYSVSREKKERFSLILESASTNQTSMYLCASRSEAYNSPLHFGNGTRLTVT.

The V call is TRBV11-3, the J call TRBJ1-5; D not certain. The CDR3 is 14 amino acids. Trimming stripped 10 bases from V and 3 bases from J, with 16 bases between. Per germline, CDR1 SGHNT and CDR2 YENEEA. The DNA of the CDR3 is TGTGCCACCTCCTTCATTTGCTTCAATCAGCCCCAGCATTTT. Residues: CATSFICFNQPQHF.

The count of this clone is one. The chain recombines TRBV6-1 with TRBJ1-2; a weak D match, TRBD1 (5 bases). Germline CDR1 reads MNHNS; CDR2 reads SASEGT. The length of the CDR3 is 15 residues. V was trimmed by 5 bases and J by 3 bases, leaving 16 bases between them. CDR3 sequence reads: CASSQTGTPDYGYTF. For the CDR3, the DNA is TGTGCCAGCAGTCAAACCGGGACCCCAGACTATGGCTACACCTTC.

The chain employs TRBV28 and TRBJ1-4; D is unclear. Germline V gene data show CDR1 as MDHEN and CDR2 as SYDVKM. The V end was cut by 2 bases, the J end by 8 bases, with 6 bases between. The CDR3 is 12 amino acids. In DNA form, the CDR3 reads TGTGCCAGCAGTTTAAGGTTAGAAAAACTGTTTTTT. As protein: CASSLRLEKLFF.

The rearrangement uses TRBV4-3 and TRBJ2-7; 7 bases match TRBD2. The CDR3 loop spans 15 amino acids. Losses at the gene ends were 4 bases for V and 1 base for J; bases not matched to a gene: 7. From germline, CDR1 is LGHNA and CDR2 YSLEER. In DNA form, the CDR3 reads TGCGCCAGCAGCCCCTCCCAGGGAGGGTCCTACGAGCAGTACTTC. Translated: CASSPSQGGSYEQYF.

The chain carries TRBV7-2 and TRBJ1-1; D ambiguous. CDR3 length: 17 amino acids. V lost 5 bases, J lost 2 bases, and 21 bases lay in between. Germline assignment: CDR1 SGHTA and CDR2 FQGNSA. The CDR3 sequence is CASSRRPKGAPNTEAFF. The CDR3 nucleotides read TGTGCCAGCAGCCGCCGCCCCAAGGGAGCGCCAAACACTGAAGCTTTCTTT.

This chain connects TRBV30 to TRBJ1-1; D ambiguous. CDR1 and CDR2 (germline): GTSNPN, SVGIG (reference sequence). The CDR3 sequence is 14 residues long. V was pared by 2 bases and J by 1 base, with 11 bases between. The CDR3 sequence is CAWSRGFRNTEAFF. For the CDR3, the DNA is TGTGCCTGGAGTCGGGGATTCAGGAACACTGAAGCTTTCTTT.

The chain couples TRBV5-1 to TRBJ2-7, with a weak D call TRBD1 (6 bases). The CDR3 covers 15 residues. With 4 bases removed from V and 3 bases from J, the gap between germline ends came to 17 bases. Germline-derived CDR1 and CDR2 are SGHRS and YFSETQ. In DNA form, the CDR3 reads TGCGCCAGCAGCGACGCCCTTGACAGGATCTACGAGCAGTACTTC. Its protein product is CASSDALDRIYEQYF.

The V call is TRBV21-1, the J call TRBJ1-5; the D call in the table, TRBD1, was not verified against the DNA. TRBV21-1 is annotated as a pseudogene. This CDR3 contains 20 residues. The CDR3 DNA sequence: TGTGCCAGCAGCAAAGTAGGACAGGGGGATGGGGATTATAGCAATCAGCCCCAGCATTTT. Its translation: CASSKVGQGDGDYSNQPQHF.